This T cell receptor beta chain was recovered during a study of T cell changes during pregnancy in multiple sclerosis (dated by TCRdb to the late 2010s). Study-wide context: The study looked at changes in the T cell repertoire across pregnancy in women with multiple sclerosis.

Library preparation used the immunoSEQ multiplex PCR assay. TCRdb carries this immuneACCESS record with in-frame sequences only. Its versions omit some clonotypes, under half of them owing to an unresolved V gene in the studies checked, with the rest unexplained. The sample table lists around 36,000 clones, over 75% of them with a count of one. More than 7% of the sample is taken by the ten largest. Details on this clone: Its antigen remains unidentified. There are no base qualities to consult, and no much larger clone falls within one base.

V sheds 0 bases and J sheds 6 bases, leaving 14 bases between their ends. CDR1 and CDR2 are drawn from the germline V gene: MNHEY, SVGAGI. The CDR3 runs 15 amino acids, cysteine and phenylalanine included. This entry keeps only the CDR3 DNA: 45 bases, framed from base 1. The sample was CD8+ T cells from peripheral blood mononuclear cells, taken before pregnancy. This sequence uses TRBV6-5 and TRBJ1-1, and the D gene may be TRBD1, 6 bases matching. This clonotype was obtained from a female donor with multiple sclerosis, enrolled in a pregnancy study. The CDR3 sequence is CASSYSNQGWAEAFF. The DNA sequence is TGTGCCAGCAGTTACTCGAACCAGGGGTGGGCTGAAGCTTTCTTT.